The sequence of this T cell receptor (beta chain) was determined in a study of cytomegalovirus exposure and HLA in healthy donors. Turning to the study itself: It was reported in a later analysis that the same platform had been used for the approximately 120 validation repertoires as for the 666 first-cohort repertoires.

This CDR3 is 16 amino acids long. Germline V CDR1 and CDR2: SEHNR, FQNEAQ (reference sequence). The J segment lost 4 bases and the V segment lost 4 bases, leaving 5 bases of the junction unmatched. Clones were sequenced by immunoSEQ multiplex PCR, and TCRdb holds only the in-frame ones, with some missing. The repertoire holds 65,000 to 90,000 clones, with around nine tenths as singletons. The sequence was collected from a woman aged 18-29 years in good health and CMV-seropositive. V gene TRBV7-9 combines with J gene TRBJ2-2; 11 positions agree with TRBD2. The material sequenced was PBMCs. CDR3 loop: CASSSLAGVSTGELFF. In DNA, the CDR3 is TGTGCCAGCAGCTCACTAGCGGGAGTAAGCACCGGGGAGCTGTTTTTT. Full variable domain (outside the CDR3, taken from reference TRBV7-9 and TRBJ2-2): DTGVSQNPRHKITKRGQNVTFRCDPISEHNRLYWYRQTLGQGPEFLTYFQNEAQLEKSRLLSDRFSAERPKGSFSTLEIQRTEQGDSAMYLCASSSLAGVSTGELFFGEGSRLTVL.